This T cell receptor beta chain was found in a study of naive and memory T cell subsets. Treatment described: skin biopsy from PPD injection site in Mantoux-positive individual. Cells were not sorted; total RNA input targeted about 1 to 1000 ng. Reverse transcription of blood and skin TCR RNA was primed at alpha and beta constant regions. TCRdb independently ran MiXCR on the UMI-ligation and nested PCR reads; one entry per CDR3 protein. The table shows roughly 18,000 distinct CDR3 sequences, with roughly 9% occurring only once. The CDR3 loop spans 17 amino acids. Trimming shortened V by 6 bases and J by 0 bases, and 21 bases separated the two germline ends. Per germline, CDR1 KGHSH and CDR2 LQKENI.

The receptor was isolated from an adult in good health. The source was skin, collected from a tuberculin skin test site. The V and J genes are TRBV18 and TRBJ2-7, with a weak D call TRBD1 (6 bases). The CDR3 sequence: CASSPDLTGRLSYEQYF. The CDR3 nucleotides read TGTGCCAGCTCTCCCGACTTGACAGGACGACTCTCCTACGAGCAGTACTTC.